The 26 T cell receptor beta chains in this list originate from one sample, sequenced in a study of T cell responses to AZD1222 COVID-19 vaccine. The data were produced by immunoSEQ multiplex PCR, yet TCRdb's version contains in-frame clones alone and is incomplete. Found here are some 170,000 clones, 85% to 95% of them singletons; the top ten hold around 0.98%. Specimen: peripheral blood, collected 28 days after the second dose of the MenACWY control vaccine. The source of these receptors is an adult who received the MenACWY meningococcal vaccine as a control.

The V and J genes are TRBV7-8 and TRBJ1-2; TRBD1 agrees at 10 bases. Germline values: CDR1 SGHVS, CDR2 FQNEAQ. V lost 0 bases, J lost 4 bases, and 2 bases stayed unmatched. The CDR3 runs 15 residues. The CDR3 region has the DNA TGTGCCAGCAGCTTAGCTCGGGACAGGGGCTATGGCTACACCTTC. Protein sequence: CASSLARDRGYGYTF.

This chain uses TRBV7-8 with TRBJ2-1; possible D gene TRBD2, 6 bases. Per germline, CDR1 SGHVS and CDR2 FQNEAQ. This CDR3 spans 16 amino acids. V was clipped by 1 base and J by 4 bases, with 14 bases between them. The CDR3 coding sequence is TGTGCCAGCAGCTTAGTCTCCCGGGGGATTTACAATGAGCAGTTCTTC. Translated, it gives CASSLVSRGIYNEQFF. The full variable domain, its missing parts supplied by reference TRBV7-8 and TRBJ2-1, is GAGVSQSPRYKVAKRGQDVALRCDPISGHVSLFWYQQALGQGPEFLTYFQNEAQLDKSGLPSDRFFAERPEGSVSTLKIQRTQQEDSAVYLCASSLVSRGIYNEQFFGPGTRLTVL.

This chain uses TRBV7-9 with TRBJ1-2, with TRBD1 as a possible D gene (5 bases). Germline V gene lookup returns CDR1 SEHNR and CDR2 FQNEAQ (reference sequence). The CDR3 consists of 14 residues. Trimming removed 7 bases at V and 0 bases at J, with 12 bases between. The DNA of the CDR3 is TGTGCCAGCAAACGGGGCCCTTCTAACTATGGCTACACCTTC. Its translation: CASKRGPSNYGYTF.

CDR3 bases: TGTGCCAGCAGCCCGGGTAGCGGGAGCCTTTACACAGATACGCAGTATTTT. Its protein product is CASSPGSGSLYTDTQYF. This sequence joins TRBV6-2 or TRBV6-3 and TRBJ2-3; the match to TRBD2 covers 9 bases. Germline V gene lookup returns CDR1 MNHEY and CDR2 SVGEGT. The CDR3 extends over 17 amino acids. Trimming at V came to 6 bases and at J to 2 bases, leaving 12 bases not matched to a gene.

The chain joins TRBV28 to TRBJ2-2, with D perhaps given as TRBD1 or TRBD2 (6 bases each). CDR1 is MDHEN and CDR2 is SYDVKM in the germline V gene. The CDR3 is made up of 16 amino acids. Trimming stripped 3 bases from V and 2 bases from J, with 13 bases between. CDR3: CASSFTTGLNTGELFF. DNA for the CDR3: TGTGCCAGCAGTTTTACGACAGGACTAAACACCGGGGAGCTGTTTTTT.

The chain combines TRBV6-1 with TRBJ2-3; no firm D call. Trimming cost V 1 base and J 4 bases, with 9 bases left between them. Germline CDR1 reads MNHNS; CDR2 reads SASEGT. CDR3 size: 14 residues. CDR3 bases: TGTGCCAGCAGTGAAGGAGCCCGGCCAGATACGCAGTATTTT. Translated: CASSEGARPDTQYF.

The chain joins TRBV19 to TRBJ2-1; D unclear. Germline V CDR1 and CDR2: LNHDA, SQIVND (reference sequence). Trimming cost V 4 bases and J 1 base, with 14 bases left between them. The CDR3 has 16 amino acids. DNA of the CDR3: TGTGCCAGTAGTACGACCCCAATGGGGTCCTACAATGAGCAGTTCTTC. It codes for CASSTTPMGSYNEQFF.

V usage is TRBV5-6 and J usage is TRBJ1-2; a possible D gene is TRBD1 (5 bases). Per the germline V gene, CDR1 is SGHDT and CDR2 is YYEEEE. V gave up 3 bases and J gave up 5 bases, with 14 bases separating them. The CDR3 has 14 amino acids. This CDR3 reads CASSSDWGEYGYTF. CDR3 sequence (DNA): TGTGCCAGCAGCTCAGACTGGGGGGAGTATGGCTACACCTTC.

V usage is TRBV19 and J usage is TRBJ1-1, with 9 bases matching TRBD1. With 3 bases clipped from V and 3 bases from J, the junction kept 5 bases outside the gene matches. This CDR3 spans 15 amino acids. Germline lookup yields CDR1 LNHDA and CDR2 SQIVND (reference sequence). The CDR3 sequence: CASSILQGAHTEAFF. In DNA form, the CDR3 reads TGTGCCAGTAGTATTTTACAGGGGGCGCACACTGAAGCTTTCTTT.

This clone has just one count. The chain couples TRBV5-1 to TRBJ2-3; no clear D gene. The CDR3 contains 15 residues. V was cut by 0 bases and J by 0 bases, with 8 bases left in between. Germline CDR1 reads SGHRS; CDR2 reads YFSETQ. CDR3 loop: CASSLVLESTDTQYF. In nucleotides, the CDR3 is TGCGCCAGCAGCTTGGTTCTAGAGAGCACAGATACGCAGTATTTT.

The chain is built from TRBV6-5 and TRBJ2-7, with TRBD1 matching over 7 bases. Per the germline V gene, CDR1 is MNHEY and CDR2 is SVGAGI. The CDR3 loop spans 10 amino acids. V shed 6 bases, J shed 9 bases, and the junction held 2 bases outside the gene matches. The CDR3 is CASSTGVQYF. The CDR3 bases are TGTGCCAGCAGCACAGGGGTGCAGTACTTC.

This clone appeared a single time. The chain is built from TRBV24-1 and TRBJ2-3; D may be TRBD2 (7 bases). V was trimmed by 0 bases and J by 4 bases, leaving 19 bases between them. The CDR3 covers 18 residues. CDR1 and CDR2 (germline): KGHDR, SFDVKD. The CDR3 protein is CATSDLPGGDGTPDTQYF. CDR3 DNA: TGTGCCACCAGTGATTTGCCGGGGGGCGACGGGACCCCAGATACGCAGTATTTT.

J is TRBJ1-2 and V is TRBV30; TRBD1 aligns across 10 bases. Germline V gene sequence: CDR1 GTSNPN, CDR2 SVGIG (reference sequence). The junction had 3 bases not matched to a gene; V was cut back by 0 bases and J by 8 bases. The CDR3 covers 13 residues. DNA for the CDR3: TGTGCCTGGAGTGTAGAGACAGGGGGCGGCTACACCTTC. It specifies CAWSVETGGGYTF. Variable domain in full (rest from reference TRBV30 and TRBJ1-2): SQTIHQWPATLVQPVGSPLSLECTVEGTSNPNLYWYRQAAGRGLQLLFYSVGIGQISSEVPQNLSASRPQDRQFILSSKKLLLSDSGFYLCAWSVETGGGYTFGSGTRLTVV.

This rearrangement joins TRBV6-5 to TRBJ1-1, with 9 bases fitting TRBD1. The CDR3 covers 14 residues. V gave up 7 bases and J gave up 5 bases; unmatched junction bases: 8. Germline CDR1 MNHEY, CDR2 SVGAGI. The CDR3, as DNA: TGTGCCAGCAACCCACAGGGGGCGCTGACTGAAGCTTTCTTT. Protein product: CASNPQGALTEAFF.

The chain recombines TRBV6-5 with TRBJ2-1; tentative D call: TRBD2 (5 bases). Trimming pared 7 bases from V and 8 bases from J, leaving 21 bases between. The V gene's germline CDR1 is MNHEY and CDR2 SVGAGI. The CDR3 has 15 residues. CDR3 amino acids: CASTPSGPRRDEQFF. The CDR3 DNA follows: TGTGCCAGCACCCCCAGCGGACCTCGTAGGGATGAGCAGTTCTTC.

The chain recombines TRBV5-4 with TRBJ1-1; 7 bases are a match to TRBD1. The CDR3 totals 14 residues. From germline, CDR1 is SGHNT and CDR2 YYREEE (reference sequence). V trimming: 2 bases; J trimming: 7 bases; junction bases outside the gene matches: 8. The DNA of the CDR3 is TGTGCCAGCAGCTTACAGGACAGGAGGAGTGAAGCTTTCTTT. Translating gives CASSLQDRRSEAFF.

The gene calls are TRBV12-3 or TRBV12-4 and TRBJ1-2; the match to TRBD1 covers 7 bases. Trimming cost V 8 bases and J 4 bases; bases outside gene matches: 4. This CDR3 region has 12 residues. The CDR3 protein is CASGTVFYGYTF. The CDR3 nucleotides are TGTGCCAGCGGGACAGTCTTCTATGGCTACACCTTC.

V gene TRBV28 combines with J gene TRBJ1-2, with TRBD1 matching 8 bases. CDR1 is MDHEN and CDR2 is SYDVKM in the germline V gene. This CDR3 is built from 15 residues. Germline trimming cut 4 bases from V and 1 base from J; bases unmatched to any gene: 5. The CDR3 DNA sequence: TGTGCCAGCAGTTGGGGGACAGGTCTTAACTATGGCTACACCTTC. Its translation: CASSWGTGLNYGYTF.

As DNA, the CDR3 is TGTGCCAGCAGCTTGGGTGTAACCAATCAGCCCCAGCATTTT. Amino acid sequence: CASSLGVTNQPQHF. The genes are TRBV5-5 and TRBJ1-5; D remains unclear. V lost 0 bases, J lost 3 bases, and 7 bases lay in between. Germline values: CDR1 SGHKS, CDR2 YYEKEE (reference sequence). The CDR3 sequence is 14 residues long. The complete variable domain, with remaining parts taken from reference TRBV5-5 and TRBJ1-5, reads DAGVTQSPTHLIKTRGQQVTLRCSPISGHKSVSWYQQVLGQGPQFIFQYYEKEERGRGNFPDRFSARQFPNYSSELNVNALLLGDSALYLCASSLGVTNQPQHFGDGTRLSIL.

The V gene is TRBV5-1, the J gene TRBJ1-3; no firm D call. Germline-derived CDR1 and CDR2 are SGHRS and YFSETQ. There are 13 residues in the CDR3. V dropped 7 bases and J dropped 4 bases, with 12 bases sitting between them. This CDR3 reads CASGYHLGNTIYF. In DNA form, the CDR3 reads TGCGCCAGCGGATACCACCTGGGAAACACCATATATTTT.

The chain is built from TRBV3-1 (or the pseudogene TRBV3-2) and TRBJ2-1; D not certain. This CDR3 is 12 amino acids long. Per germline, CDR1 LGHDT and CDR2 YNNKEL (reference sequence). V gave up 3 bases and J gave up 7 bases, with 7 bases separating them. The CDR3 DNA reads as TGTGCCAGCAGCCAGTCCCGTAATGAGCAGTTCTTC. Translation: CASSQSRNEQFF.

V and J are TRBV9 and TRBJ2-2, with D unclear. The CDR3 consists of 16 residues. Trimming removed 0 bases from V and 3 bases from J, with 12 bases in between. Germline CDR1 is SGDLS and CDR2 is YYNGEE. CDR3 region: CASSVAPQAYTGELFF. The DNA of the CDR3 is TGTGCCAGCAGCGTAGCTCCGCAGGCATACACCGGGGAGCTGTTTTTT. Together with reference TRBV9 and TRBJ2-2, the CDR3 gives the full variable domain: DSGVTQTPKHLITATGQRVTLRCSPRSGDLSVYWYQQSLDQGLQFLIQYYNGEERAKGNILERFSAQQFPDLHSELNLSSLELGDSALYFCASSVAPQAYTGELFFGEGSRLTVL.

The chain carries TRBV6-5 and TRBJ1-6; 9 bases fit TRBD1. There are 15 residues in the CDR3. Looked up from germline, CDR1 is MNHEY and CDR2 is SVGAGI. The V and J ends lost 4 bases and 7 bases, in that order; junction bases with no gene match: 5. The CDR3 DNA reads TGTGCCAGCAGTTCGACCGGGACAGGGAATTCACCCCTCCACTTT. Protein: CASSSTGTGNSPLHF.

The chain combines TRBV18 with TRBJ1-4; a weak D match, TRBD1 (5 bases). Germline V gene data show CDR1 as KGHSH and CDR2 as LQKENI. The CDR3 is made up of 15 amino acids. The V end was cut by 4 bases, the J end by 6 bases, with 15 bases between. The CDR3 DNA follows: TGTGCCAGCTCACGAAGAGGGGAGCGCCATGAAAAACTGTTTTTT. It is translated as CASSRRGERHEKLFF. Complete variable domain (other parts from reference TRBV18 and TRBJ1-4): NAGVMQNPRHLVRRRGQEARLRCSPMKGHSHVYWYRQLPEEGLKFMVYLQKENIIDESGMPKERFSAEFPKEGPSILRIQQVVRGDSAAYFCASSRRGERHEKLFFGSGTQLSVL.

The V call is TRBV7-2, the J call TRBJ2-5, with D unclear. The CDR3 runs 14 residues. Trimming shortened V by 1 base and J by 2 bases, and 8 bases separated the two germline ends. The germline V gene encodes CDR1 SGHTA and CDR2 FQGNSA. The CDR3 reads CASSLGGDQETQYF. The CDR3 DNA sequence: TGTGCCAGCAGCTTAGGCGGCGATCAAGAGACCCAGTACTTC.

The genes are TRBV29-1 and TRBJ1-2; the D is unclear. Germline V CDR1 and CDR2: SQVTM, ANQGSEA. The CDR3 is made up of 13 amino acids. V lost 0 bases, J lost 5 bases, and 10 bases lay in between. CDR3 in DNA: TGCAGCGTTGAAGAAGCTGGAAGTTATGGCTACACCTTC. Translation: CSVEEAGSYGYTF.